Listed here are 13 T cell receptor beta chains from one sample, sequenced in a study of cytomegalovirus exposure and HLA in healthy donors. The assay was immunoSEQ multiplex PCR, and TCRdb's table has in-frame clones only and misses some. Of around 350,000 clones listed, more than 80% are singletons. The sample taken for sequencing was PBMCs. These receptors were taken from a woman under 30 in good health and CMV-seronegative.

This chain uses TRBV29-1 with TRBJ2-5, with 9 bases that match TRBD1. Germline lookup yields CDR1 SQVTM and CDR2 ANQGSEA. V trimming: 7 bases; J trimming: 0 bases; junction bases outside the gene matches: 6. The CDR3 has 14 amino acids. In DNA, the CDR3 is TGCAGCGCGTGGACAGGGGCGTACCAAGAGACCCAGTACTTC. Amino acids: CSAWTGAYQETQYF.

The V gene is TRBV5-6, the J gene TRBJ2-5; possibly TRBD2 for D (6 bases). This CDR3 contains 13 residues. The germline gives CDR1 SGHDT, CDR2 YYEEEE. V was clipped by 4 bases and J by 5 bases, with 12 bases between them. This CDR3 reads CASSEGLGETQYF. The DNA of the CDR3 is TGTGCCAGCAGCGAGGGACTGGGGGAGACCCAGTACTTC.

This sequence joins TRBV7-6 and TRBJ1-6; the D is unclear. From germline, CDR1 is SGHVS and CDR2 FNYEAQ. Between the trimmed V and J ends, which lost 10 bases and 3 bases, there was a span of 7 bases. The CDR3 runs to 12 residues. In DNA form, the CDR3 reads TGTGCCACACGGGGCTATAATTCACCCCTCCACTTT. Translating it yields CATRGYNSPLHF.

This clone has more than one count but fewer than ten. The chain employs TRBV4-1 and TRBJ2-1; D possibly corresponds to TRBD2 (5 bases). Germline CDR1 and CDR2: MGHRA and YSYEKL. V was shortened by 4 bases and J by 3 bases, with 10 bases between the two germline ends. The CDR3 spans 14 residues. CDR3 sequence: CASSRAGHYNEQFF. For the CDR3, the DNA is TGCGCCAGCAGCCGGGCGGGTCACTACAATGAGCAGTTCTTC.

V usage is TRBV6-4 and J usage is TRBJ2-2, with D unclear. Germline lookup yields CDR1 MRHNA and CDR2 SNTAGT. The ends were cut back, 0 bases at V and 3 bases at J, with 5 bases in the middle. The CDR3 sequence is 14 residues long. The CDR3 loop is CASSDSEDTGELFF. The CDR3 coding sequence is TGTGCCAGCAGTGACTCAGAGGACACCGGGGAGCTGTTTTTT.

The genes are TRBV7-9 and TRBJ2-1; a possible D gene is TRBD1 (6 bases). V lost 9 bases, J lost 6 bases, and 12 bases lay in between. The CDR3 totals 12 residues. Looked up from germline, CDR1 is SEHNR and CDR2 is FQNEAQ (reference sequence). CDR3 DNA: TGTGCCAGTACCCTAGGGGGCAATGAGCAGTTCTTC. This sequence encodes CASTLGGNEQFF.

V usage is TRBV14 and J usage is TRBJ2-6, with D hard to call. Between the trimmed V and J ends, which lost 1 base and 4 bases, there was a span of 8 bases. From germline, CDR1 is SGHDN and CDR2 FVKESK. CDR3 length equals 15 residues. CDR3 nucleotide sequence: TGTGCCAGCAGCCAAGGATTAAGCGGGGCCAACGTCCTGACTTTC. Its protein product is CASSQGLSGANVLTF.

This clone has a single count. CDR3 amino acids: CASSLAVSGGNQPQHF. Here the CDR3 DNA reads TGTGCCAGCAGCTTAGCGGTCTCCGGGGGCAATCAGCCCCAGCATTTT. J is TRBJ1-5 and V is TRBV7-8, with D uncertain. Germline CDR1 and CDR2: SGHVS and FQNEAQ. Trimming cost V 0 bases and J 2 bases, with 11 bases left between them. The CDR3 runs to 16 residues.

The chain carries TRBV5-1 and TRBJ1-5; D is unresolved. Deletions cut 1 base from V and 3 bases from J, with 5 bases between. CDR3 size: 13 residues. Germline CDR1 is SGHRS and CDR2 is YFSETQ. The CDR3 loop reads CASSLTVNQPQHF. Here the CDR3 DNA reads TGCGCCAGCAGCTTGACAGTCAATCAGCCCCAGCATTTT.

As DNA, the CDR3 is TGTGCCAGCAGTAGACAGGGGAGAACTGAAGCTTTCTTT. This sequence encodes CASSRQGRTEAFF. The chain has TRBV6-5 and TRBJ1-1; 8 bases map to TRBD1. Germline lookup yields CDR1 MNHEY and CDR2 SVGAGI. V was clipped by 5 bases and J by 5 bases; unmatched bases: 4. The CDR3 extends over 13 amino acids.

This clone was seen just once. The CDR3 spells CASSYTKLEQYF. CDR3 sequence (DNA): TGTGCCAGCAGTTACACTAAGCTCGAGCAGTACTTC. The J gene is TRBJ2-7, the V gene TRBV6-5; D gene ambiguous. The V end lost 2 bases, the J end lost 6 bases, and 8 bases lay between the germline ends. The CDR3 is 12 amino acids. Germline assignment: CDR1 MNHEY and CDR2 SVGAGI.

This clone was counted a single time. The chain uses TRBV5-1 and TRBJ2-6, with TRBD1 matching 11 bases. The CDR3 has 18 residues. Germline CDR1 and CDR2: SGHRS and YFSETQ. V shed 1 base and J 2 bases; nucleotides not matched to a gene: 5. CDR3 nucleotide sequence: TGCGCCAGCAGCTTGCAGGGACAGGGGGTGGCTGGGGCCAACGTCCTGACTTTC. It yields the protein CASSLQGQGVAGANVLTF.

V usage is TRBV5-5 and J usage is TRBJ2-7, with 7 bases identical to TRBD2. Germline V gene lookup returns CDR1 SGHKS and CDR2 YYEKEE (reference sequence). The CDR3 loop spans 16 amino acids. The V gene end was trimmed by 4 bases and the J gene end by 0 bases; junction bases not matched to a gene: 10. This chain's CDR3 is CASSLDAGGSSYEQYF. The DNA for the CDR3 is TGTGCCAGCAGCCTCGACGCCGGCGGGAGCTCCTACGAGCAGTACTTC. The whole variable domain, remainder taken from reference TRBV5-5 and TRBJ2-7, is DAGVTQSPTHLIKTRGQQVTLRCSPISGHKSVSWYQQVLGQGPQFIFQYYEKEERGRGNFPDRFSARQFPNYSSELNVNALLLGDSALYLCASSLDAGGSSYEQYFGPGTRLTVT.